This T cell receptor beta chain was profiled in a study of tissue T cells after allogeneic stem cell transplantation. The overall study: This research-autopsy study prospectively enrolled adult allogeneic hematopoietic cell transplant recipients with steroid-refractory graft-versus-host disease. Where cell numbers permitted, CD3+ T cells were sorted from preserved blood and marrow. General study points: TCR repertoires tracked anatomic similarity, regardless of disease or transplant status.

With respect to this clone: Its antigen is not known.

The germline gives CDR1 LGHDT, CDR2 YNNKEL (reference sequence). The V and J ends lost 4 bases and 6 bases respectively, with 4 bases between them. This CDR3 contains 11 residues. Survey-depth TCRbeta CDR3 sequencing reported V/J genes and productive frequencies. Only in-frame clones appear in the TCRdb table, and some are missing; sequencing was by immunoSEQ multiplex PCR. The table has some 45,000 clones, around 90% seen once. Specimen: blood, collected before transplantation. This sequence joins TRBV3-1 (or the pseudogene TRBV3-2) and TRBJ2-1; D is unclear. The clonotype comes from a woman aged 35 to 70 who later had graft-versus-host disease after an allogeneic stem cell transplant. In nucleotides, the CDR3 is TGTGCCAGCAGCCTACTCAATGAGCAGTTCTTC. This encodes CASSLLNEQFF.